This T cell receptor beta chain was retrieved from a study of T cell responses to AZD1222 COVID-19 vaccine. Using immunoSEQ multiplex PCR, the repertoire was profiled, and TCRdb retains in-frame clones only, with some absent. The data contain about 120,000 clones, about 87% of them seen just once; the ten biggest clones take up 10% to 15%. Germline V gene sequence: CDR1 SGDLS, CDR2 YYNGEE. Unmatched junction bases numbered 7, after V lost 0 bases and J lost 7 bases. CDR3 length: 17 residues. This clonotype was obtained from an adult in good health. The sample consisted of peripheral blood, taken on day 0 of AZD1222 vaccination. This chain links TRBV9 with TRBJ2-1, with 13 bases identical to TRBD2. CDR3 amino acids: CASSVVPTSGRGNEQFF. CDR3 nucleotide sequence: TGTGCCAGCAGCGTAGTCCCCACTAGCGGGAGGGGGAATGAGCAGTTCTTC.